This T cell receptor (beta chain) was captured in a study of blood T cell repertoires in COVID-19. Across the study: Samples representing acute and convalescent COVID-19 were sourced from the United States, Italy and Spain. Sources were T cells, B-cell-depleted T cells, or PBMCs; the material itself was cDNA or gDNA.

Per the study methods: Counts of nucleated cells, estimated from reference gene primer amplification, were obtained. TCRdb's copy holds only in-frame clones and misses some; the assay was immunoSEQ multiplex PCR. The D gene and trimming were derived from the DNA, and the V and J assignments and clone size from that table. The profile shows 50,000 to 60,000 clones, approximately 85% of them singletons. With 4 bases removed from V and 4 bases from J, the gap between germline ends came to 8 bases. The CDR3 covers 13 residues. Germline values: CDR1 LNHDA, CDR2 SQIVND (reference sequence). What was sequenced was peripheral blood. This sequence originates from a human donor in a cohort sampled during active COVID-19. The chain couples TRBV19 to TRBJ1-3; D is ambiguous. This CDR3 is CASSTGRGNTIYF. The CDR3 DNA is TGTGCCAGTAGTACGGGTCGCGGAAACACCATATATTTT.